Here is one T cell receptor beta chain with its context. Antigen: not known. The sample originates from a study of cytomegalovirus exposure and HLA in healthy donors. Turning to the study itself: A subsequent analysis reported that the roughly 120 validation repertoires were produced on the same platform that had also been used for the 500 to 700 first-cohort repertoires.

The study's findings and limits: There were under 200 TCR beta chains listed as cytomegalovirus-associated. TCR sequences were mostly rare, though some public TCRs occurred in many donors.

The donors were in the roughly 130-subject validation cohort, distinct from the approximately 670-subject first cohort. The protocol was immunoSEQ multiplex PCR, while the TCRdb copy is restricted to in-frame clones and leaves out a portion. Of over 200,000 clones listed, just over 85% are singletons. The specimen was PBMCs. The clonotype was recovered from a woman aged 18-30 years in good health and CMV-seronegative.

CDR3: CASTPPGEGDYGYTF. For the CDR3, the DNA is TGTGCCAGCACTCCCCCGGGTGAGGGGGACTATGGCTACACCTTC. The rearrangement uses TRBV2 and TRBJ1-2; possible D gene TRBD1, 6 bases. Trimming removed 7 bases at V and 3 bases at J, with 18 bases between. This CDR3 contains 15 residues. Germline CDR1 and CDR2: SNHLY and FYNNEI.